This T cell receptor (beta chain) was sequenced in a study of T cells in Graves' hyperthyroidism and ophthalmopathy. The study included ophthalmopathy patients with Clinical Activity Score at least 3, NOSPECS grade at least 4 and duration under 3 months. Out of 10 ml of fresh peripheral blood came the PBMCs. Amplified TCR beta CDR3 regions derived from RNA transcripts. An initial round of RT-PCR targeting the TCR CDR3 relied on the HTBI primer set. TCRdb independently ran MiXCR on the multiplex PCR reads; one entry per CDR3 protein. Of approximately 610,000 distinct CDR3 sequences listed, 14% to 15% are singletons. The CDR3 is 12 amino acids. V was trimmed by 0 bases and J by 8 bases, leaving 8 bases between them. Germline values: CDR1 SQVTM, CDR2 ANQGSEA. A few counts support this clonotype. Its cognate antigen is unknown. General study points: Also found in blood were most expanded thyroid clonotypes above 0.001. The model identified upcoming ophthalmopathy a median around 6 months ahead of onset.

V is TRBV29-1 and J is TRBJ2-1; D gene ambiguous. The source of this sequence is a woman between 35 and 50 years old with Graves' ophthalmopathy. Material: blood. CDR3 nucleotides: TGCAGCGTTGAAGAAGCCTTGGATGAGCAGTTCTTC. It yields the protein CSVEEALDEQFF.